This is a list of T cell receptor beta chains from one sample in a study of blood T cell repertoires in COVID-19. The data were produced by immunoSEQ multiplex PCR, yet TCRdb's version contains in-frame clones alone and is incomplete. In the table there are approximately 350,000 clones, around 91% of which are singletons. The sequenced sample was PBMCs or T cells enriched from blood (not recorded which). The source is a man between 18 and 29 years old who had recovered from COVID-19. The CDR3 runs from the conserved cysteine through the conserved F or W. D genes are given only for firm matches. The size field is filled for only some rows; it gives once, few, many or a size class.

>TRBV5-1|TRBJ1-1|NA|NA
CASSLSGRGETEAFF
TGCGCCAGCAGCTTATCGGGCAGGGGAGAGACTGAAGCTTTCTTT
>TRBV15|TRBJ1-5|NA|NA
CATSRDNQPQHF
TGTGCCACCTCCCGGGACAATCAGCCCCAGCATTTT
>TRBV19|TRBJ1-1|TRBD1|NA
CASKGRGAPEAFF
TGTGCCAGTAAGGGCAGGGGGGCCCCTGAAGCTTTCTTT
>TRBV14|TRBJ2-7|NA|NA
CASSQDVGSKTYEQYF
TGTGCCAGCAGCCAAGATGTGGGCAGCAAGACCTACGAGCAGTACTTC
>TRBV28|TRBJ2-7|NA|NA
CASRYGRQHEQYF
TGTGCCAGCAGATACGGCCGACAGCACGAGCAGTACTTC
>TRBV7-2|TRBJ2-7|NA|NA
CASSLTYTGYEQYF
TGTGCCAGCAGCTTGACGTATACAGGCTACGAGCAGTACTTC
>TRBV6-5|TRBJ2-7|NA|NA
CASSQLAEQYF
TGTGCCAGCAGTCAACTTGCCGAGCAGTACTTC
>TRBV5-1|TRBJ1-6|TRBD1|NA
CASSLEGQRDSPLHF
TGCGCCAGCAGCTTGGAGGGACAGAGGGATTCACCCCTCCACTTT
>TRBV3-1/TRBV3-2|TRBJ2-5|TRBD2|NA
CASSQGRGETQYF
TGTGCCAGCAGCCAGGGGCGGGGGGAGACCCAGTACTTC
>TRBV18|TRBJ2-6|TRBD1|NA
CASSSRQGLAGANVLTF
TGTGCCAGCTCATCTAGACAGGGGTTGGCTGGGGCCAACGTCCTGACTTTC
>TRBV27|TRBJ2-2|TRBD2|NA
CASSLRGVVSGELFF
TGTGCCAGCAGTTTGCGGGGGGTAGTCTCTGGGGAGCTGTTTTTT
>TRBV27|TRBJ2-1|NA|few
CASRRIGGYNEQFF
TGTGCCAGCAGGAGGATTGGAGGATACAATGAGCAGTTCTTC
>TRBV2|TRBJ1-1|TRBD1|few
CASSLRGTGIGMNTEAFF
TGTGCCAGCAGTCTAAGAGGGACAGGGATAGGAATGAACACTGAAGCTTTCTTT
>TRBV12-3/TRBV12-4|TRBJ1-1|TRBD1|NA
CATQDRNSPEAFF
TGTGCCACCCAGGACAGGAATAGCCCTGAAGCTTTCTTT
>TRBV30|TRBJ1-6|NA|NA
CAWSVEGHNSPLHF
TGTGCCTGGAGTGTGGAGGGCCATAATTCACCCCTCCACTTT
>TRBV2|TRBJ1-2|TRBD1|NA
CASSGDSYGYTF
TGTGCCAGCAGTGGGGACAGCTATGGCTACACCTTC